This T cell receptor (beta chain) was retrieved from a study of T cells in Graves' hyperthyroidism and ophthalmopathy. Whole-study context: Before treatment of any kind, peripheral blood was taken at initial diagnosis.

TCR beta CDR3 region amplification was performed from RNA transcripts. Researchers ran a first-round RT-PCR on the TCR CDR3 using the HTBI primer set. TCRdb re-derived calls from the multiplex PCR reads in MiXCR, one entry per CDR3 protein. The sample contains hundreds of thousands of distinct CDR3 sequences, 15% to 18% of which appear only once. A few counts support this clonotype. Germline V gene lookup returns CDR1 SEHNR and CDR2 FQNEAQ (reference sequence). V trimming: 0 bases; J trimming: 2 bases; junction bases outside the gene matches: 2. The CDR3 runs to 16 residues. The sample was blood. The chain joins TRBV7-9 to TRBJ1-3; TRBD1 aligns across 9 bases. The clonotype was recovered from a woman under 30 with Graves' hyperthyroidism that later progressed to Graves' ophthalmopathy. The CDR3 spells CASSLAWTGAGNTIYF. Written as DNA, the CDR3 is TGTGCCAGCAGCTTAGCCTGGACAGGGGCTGGAAACACCATATATTTT.